This TCR beta chain is from a study of T cell responses to AZD1222 COVID-19 vaccine. Study-level results: Sampling that yielded the repertoires occurred only after the peak T cell response.

Comments on this clone: Its antigen is not known.

The CDR3 consists of 15 residues. The V gene's germline CDR1 is ENHRY and CDR2 SYGVKD. The ends were cut back, 5 bases at V and 1 base at J, with 12 bases in the middle. The data were produced by immunoSEQ multiplex PCR, yet TCRdb's version contains in-frame clones alone and is incomplete. The table has around 80,000 clones, 90% to 95% seen once. This TCR derives from an adult in good health. Source: peripheral blood, taken on day 0 of AZD1222 vaccination. The chain couples TRBV10-3 to TRBJ1-3; TRBD1 is a possible D gene (5 bases). CDR3 nucleotide sequence: TGTGCCATCAGTCCAATCCAGGGTTCTGGAAACACCATATATTTT. Translated: CAISPIQGSGNTIYF.